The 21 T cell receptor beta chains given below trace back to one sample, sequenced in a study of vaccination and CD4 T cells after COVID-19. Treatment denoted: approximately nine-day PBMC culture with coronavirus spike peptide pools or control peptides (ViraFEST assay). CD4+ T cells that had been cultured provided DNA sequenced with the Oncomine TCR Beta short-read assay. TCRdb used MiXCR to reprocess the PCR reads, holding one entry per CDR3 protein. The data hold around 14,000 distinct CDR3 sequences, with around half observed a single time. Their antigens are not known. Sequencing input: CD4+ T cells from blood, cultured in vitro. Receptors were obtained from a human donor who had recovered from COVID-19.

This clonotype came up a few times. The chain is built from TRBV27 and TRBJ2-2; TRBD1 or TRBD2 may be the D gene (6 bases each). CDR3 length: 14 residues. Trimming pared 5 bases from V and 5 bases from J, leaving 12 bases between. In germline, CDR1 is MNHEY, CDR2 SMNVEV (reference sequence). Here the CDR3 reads CASSHRGTTGELFF. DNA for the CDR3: TGTGCCAGCAGTCATCGCGGGACAACCGGGGAGCTGTTTTTT.

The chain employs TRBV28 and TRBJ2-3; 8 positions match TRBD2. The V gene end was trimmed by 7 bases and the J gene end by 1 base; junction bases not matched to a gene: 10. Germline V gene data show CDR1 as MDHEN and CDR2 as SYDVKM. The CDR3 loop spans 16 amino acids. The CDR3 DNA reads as TGTGCCAGCACCACGCCGGGAGGGGGGGGCACAGATACGCAGTATTTT. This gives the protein CASTTPGGGGTDTQYF.

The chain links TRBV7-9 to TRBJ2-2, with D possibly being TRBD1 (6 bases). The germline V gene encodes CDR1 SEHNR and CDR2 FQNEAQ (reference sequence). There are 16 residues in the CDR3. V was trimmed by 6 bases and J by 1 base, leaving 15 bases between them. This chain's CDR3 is CASSPRGFGNTGELFF. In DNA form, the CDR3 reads TGTGCCAGCAGTCCAAGGGGGTTCGGGAACACCGGGGAGCTGTTTTTT.

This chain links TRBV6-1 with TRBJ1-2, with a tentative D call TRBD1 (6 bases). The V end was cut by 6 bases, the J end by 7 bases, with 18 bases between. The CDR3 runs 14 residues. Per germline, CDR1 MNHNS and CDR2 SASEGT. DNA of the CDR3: TGTGCCAGCAGGGACCTGGGGGCGCAGTTTGGCTACACCTTC. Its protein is CASRDLGAQFGYTF.

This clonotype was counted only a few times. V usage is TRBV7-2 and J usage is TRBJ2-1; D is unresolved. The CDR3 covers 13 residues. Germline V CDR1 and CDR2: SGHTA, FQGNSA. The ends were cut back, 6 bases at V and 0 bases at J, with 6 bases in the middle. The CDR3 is CASSYSSYNEQFF. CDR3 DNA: TGTGCCAGCAGTTACAGCTCCTACAATGAGCAGTTCTTC.

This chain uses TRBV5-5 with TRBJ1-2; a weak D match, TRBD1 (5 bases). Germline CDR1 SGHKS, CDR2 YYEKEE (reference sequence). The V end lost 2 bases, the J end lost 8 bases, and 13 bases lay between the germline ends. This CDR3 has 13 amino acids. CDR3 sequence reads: CASSFEGEGGYTF. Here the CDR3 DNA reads TGTGCCAGCAGCTTCGAAGGGGAAGGGGGCTACACCTTC.

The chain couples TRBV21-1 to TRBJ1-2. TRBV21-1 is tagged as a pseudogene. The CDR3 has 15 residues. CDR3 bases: TGTGCCAGCAGCAAAGGGAGGCGGGGTTCCAGAGGCTACACCTTC. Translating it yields CASSKGRRGSRGYTF.

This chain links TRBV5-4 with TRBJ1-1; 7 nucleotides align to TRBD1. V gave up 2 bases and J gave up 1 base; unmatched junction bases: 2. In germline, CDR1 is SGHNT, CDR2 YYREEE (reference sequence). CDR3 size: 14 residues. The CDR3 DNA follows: TGTGCCAGCAGCTTACAGGGGAGGAACACTGAAGCTTTCTTT. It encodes CASSLQGRNTEAFF.

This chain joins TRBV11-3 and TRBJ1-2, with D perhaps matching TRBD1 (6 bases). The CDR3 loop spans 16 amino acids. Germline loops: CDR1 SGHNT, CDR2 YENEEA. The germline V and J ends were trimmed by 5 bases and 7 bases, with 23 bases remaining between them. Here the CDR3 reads CASSPTFLGAVGGYTF. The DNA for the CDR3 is TGTGCCAGCAGCCCCACTTTTTTGGGGGCAGTGGGTGGCTACACCTTC.

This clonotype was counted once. The CDR3 loop reads CAIRAELLNIQYF. The CDR3 nucleotides read TGTGCCATCAGAGCGGAGTTACTAAACATTCAGTACTTC. The V call is TRBV10-3, the J call TRBJ2-4; D may be TRBD2 (5 bases). Trimming removed 6 bases at V and 6 bases at J, with 12 bases between. This CDR3 comprises 13 residues. Per germline, CDR1 ENHRY and CDR2 SYGVKD.

CDR3 DNA sequence: TGTGCCAGCAGGGGGGCAAGCGGAGCAGCGGAGACCCAGTACTTC. It codes for CASRGASGAAETQYF. The chain combines TRBV6-2 or TRBV6-3 with TRBJ2-5; perhaps TRBD1 as D (6 bases). The CDR3 is 15 residues long. CDR1 and CDR2 (germline): MNHEY, SVGEGT. V lost 6 bases to trimming and J lost 5 bases, with 19 bases between them.

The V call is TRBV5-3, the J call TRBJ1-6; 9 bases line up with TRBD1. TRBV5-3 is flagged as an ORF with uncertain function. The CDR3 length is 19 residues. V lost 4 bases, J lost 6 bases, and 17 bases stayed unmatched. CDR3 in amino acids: CARSPQPGDRVRGNSPLHF. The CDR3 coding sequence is TGTGCCAGAAGCCCACAACCGGGGGACAGGGTGCGTGGTAATTCACCCCTCCACTTT.

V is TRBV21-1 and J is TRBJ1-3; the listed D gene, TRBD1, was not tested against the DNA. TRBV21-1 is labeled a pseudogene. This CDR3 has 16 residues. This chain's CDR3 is CASSKAVTDSGNTIYF. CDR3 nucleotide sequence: TGTGCCAGCAGCAAAGCCGTGACAGACTCTGGAAACACCATATATTTT.

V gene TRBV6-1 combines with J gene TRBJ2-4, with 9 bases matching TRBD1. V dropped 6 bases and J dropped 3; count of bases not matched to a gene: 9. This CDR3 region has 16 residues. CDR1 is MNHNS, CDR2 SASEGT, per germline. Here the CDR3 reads CASRGQGLLGKNIQYF. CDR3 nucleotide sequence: TGTGCCAGCAGAGGACAGGGGCTTCTAGGCAAAAACATTCAGTACTTC.

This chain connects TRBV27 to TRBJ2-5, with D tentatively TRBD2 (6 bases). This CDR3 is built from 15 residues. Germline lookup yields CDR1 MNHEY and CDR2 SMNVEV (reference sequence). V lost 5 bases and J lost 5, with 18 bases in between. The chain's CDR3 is CASSPRQAGTETQYF. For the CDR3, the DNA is TGTGCCAGCAGTCCGCGGCAGGCGGGGACGGAGACCCAGTACTTC.

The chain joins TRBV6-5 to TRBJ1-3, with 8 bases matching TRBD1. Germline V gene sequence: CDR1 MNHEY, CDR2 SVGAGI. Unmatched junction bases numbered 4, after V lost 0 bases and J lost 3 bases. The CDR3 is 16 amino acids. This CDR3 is CASSYSGRGLGNTIYF. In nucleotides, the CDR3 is TGTGCCAGCAGTTACTCCGGCAGGGGGCTTGGAAACACCATATATTTT.

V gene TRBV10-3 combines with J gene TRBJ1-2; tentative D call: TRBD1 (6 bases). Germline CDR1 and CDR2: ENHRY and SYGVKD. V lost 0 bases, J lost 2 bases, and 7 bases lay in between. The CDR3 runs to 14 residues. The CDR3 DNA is TGTGCCATCAGTGAGTCAACAGGGAACTATGGCTACACCTTC. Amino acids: CAISESTGNYGYTF.

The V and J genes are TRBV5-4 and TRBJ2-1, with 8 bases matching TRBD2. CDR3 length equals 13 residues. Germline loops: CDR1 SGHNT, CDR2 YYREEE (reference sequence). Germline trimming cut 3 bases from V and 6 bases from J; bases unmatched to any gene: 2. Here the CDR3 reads CASSSGLANEQFF. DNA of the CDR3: TGTGCCAGCAGCTCCGGACTAGCCAATGAGCAGTTCTTC.

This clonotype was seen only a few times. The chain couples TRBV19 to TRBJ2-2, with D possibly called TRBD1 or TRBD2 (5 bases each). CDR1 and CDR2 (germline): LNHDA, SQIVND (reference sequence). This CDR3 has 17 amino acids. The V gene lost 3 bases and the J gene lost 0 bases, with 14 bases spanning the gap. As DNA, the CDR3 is TGTGCCAGTAGTATGGGACCACTTCCGGCGAACACCGGGGAGCTGTTTTTT. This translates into CASSMGPLPANTGELFF.

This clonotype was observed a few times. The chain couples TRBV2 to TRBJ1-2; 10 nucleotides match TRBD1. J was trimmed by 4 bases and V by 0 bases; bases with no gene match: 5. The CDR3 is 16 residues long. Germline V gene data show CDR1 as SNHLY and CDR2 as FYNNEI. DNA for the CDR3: TGTGCCAGCAGTGAAGCGGGAGACAGGGGGCTCTATGGCTACACCTTC. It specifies CASSEAGDRGLYGYTF.

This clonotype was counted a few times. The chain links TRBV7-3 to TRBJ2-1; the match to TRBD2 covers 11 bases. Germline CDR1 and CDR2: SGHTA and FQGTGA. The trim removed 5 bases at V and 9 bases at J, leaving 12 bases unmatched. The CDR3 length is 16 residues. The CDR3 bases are TGTGCCAGCAGCACTCTTAGCGGGAGGGCCCTCGGTGAGCAGTTCTTC. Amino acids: CASSTLSGRALGEQFF.